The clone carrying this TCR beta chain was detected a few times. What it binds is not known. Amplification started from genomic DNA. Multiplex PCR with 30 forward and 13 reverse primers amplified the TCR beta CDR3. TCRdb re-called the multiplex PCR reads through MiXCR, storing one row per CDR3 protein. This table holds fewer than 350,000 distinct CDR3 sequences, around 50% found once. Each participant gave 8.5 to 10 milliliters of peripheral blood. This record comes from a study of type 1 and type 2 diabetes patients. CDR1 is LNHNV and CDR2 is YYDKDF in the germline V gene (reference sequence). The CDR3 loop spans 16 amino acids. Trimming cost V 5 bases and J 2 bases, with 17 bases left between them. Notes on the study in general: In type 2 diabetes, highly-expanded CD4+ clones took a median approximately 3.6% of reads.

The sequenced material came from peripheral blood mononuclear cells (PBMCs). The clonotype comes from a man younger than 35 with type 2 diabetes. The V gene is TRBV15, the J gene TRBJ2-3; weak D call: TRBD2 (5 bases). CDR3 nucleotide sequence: TGTGCCACCAGCTTACGGGGATACCCGCCCACAGATACGCAGTATTTT. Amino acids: CATSLRGYPPTDTQYF.